This T cell receptor (beta chain) came from a study of T cells in Graves' hyperthyroidism and ophthalmopathy. Study-wide points: Stable hyperthyroidism was told apart from ophthalmopathy by a model built on 13 V-J features.

Amplification yielded TCR beta CDR3 regions, with RNA transcripts as the source. First-round RT-PCR targeting the TCR CDR3 was performed with the HTBI primer set. One entry per CDR3 protein results from TCRdb running MiXCR on the multiplex PCR reads. This sample has some 360,000 distinct CDR3 sequences, with approximately 15% found just once. This clonotype was picked up many times. What it binds is not known. This sequence originates from a woman aged 55-69 years with Graves' hyperthyroidism. Sequencing used blood.

Written as DNA, the CDR3 is TGTGCCAGCAGCTTACCTCGCGCTAGCGCCAATGAGCAGTTCTTC. It yields the protein CASSLPRASANEQFF. The gene calls are TRBV5-8 and TRBJ2-1; D possibly corresponds to TRBD2 (6 bases). Trimming took off 2 bases at V and 6 bases at J, with 15 bases between the two ends. CDR3 length: 15 residues. The V gene's germline CDR1 is SGHTS and CDR2 YDEGEE.